This T cell receptor (beta chain) emerged from a study of blood T cells in healthy people across ages. This clonotype was recorded at least ten times. As yet, its antigen is unknown. The CDR3 has 15 residues. V was shortened by 5 bases and J by 4 bases, with 18 bases between the two germline ends. The germline gives CDR1 SGHTA, CDR2 FQGNSA. PCR was performed a second time for about 6 to 12 cycles using a sample-barcoded 5' primer and a J-beta primer mix. Individual samples furnished no less than 3 million CDR3-containing paired-end reads apiece. Each CDR3 protein gets one entry after TCRdb re-called the 5' RACE reads with MiXCR. The sample yields 1.5 million to 2 million distinct CDR3 sequences, approximately 28% seen once. Study outcomes and limitations: A roughly linear age-dependent decrease characterized TCR beta diversity per million T cells. Investigators viewed diversity estimates from one million T cells as underestimates, the study reported.

The authors extracted at least 5 micrograms of total RNA per sample. Specimen: blood. The chain couples TRBV7-2 to TRBJ2-7; D gene unclear. This TCR derives from a young woman in good health. The CDR3, as DNA: TGTGCCAGCAGCCCATTGGCGCTAACTCGTTACGAGCAGTACTTC. Protein: CASSPLALTRYEQYF.